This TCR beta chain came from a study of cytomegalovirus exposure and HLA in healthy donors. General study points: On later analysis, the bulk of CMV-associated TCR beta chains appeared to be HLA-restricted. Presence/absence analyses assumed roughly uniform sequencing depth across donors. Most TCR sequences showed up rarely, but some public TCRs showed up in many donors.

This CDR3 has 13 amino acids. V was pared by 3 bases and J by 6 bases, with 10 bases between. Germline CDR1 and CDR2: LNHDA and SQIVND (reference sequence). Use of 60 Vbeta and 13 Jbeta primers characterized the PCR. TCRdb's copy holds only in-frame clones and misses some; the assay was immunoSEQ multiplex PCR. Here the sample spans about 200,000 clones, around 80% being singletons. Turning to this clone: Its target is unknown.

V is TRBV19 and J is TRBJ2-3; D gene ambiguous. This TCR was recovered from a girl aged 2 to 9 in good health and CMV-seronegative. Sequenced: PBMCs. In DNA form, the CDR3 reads TGTGCCAGTAGTATTCTTGCGCTGGATACGCAGTATTTT. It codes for CASSILALDTQYF. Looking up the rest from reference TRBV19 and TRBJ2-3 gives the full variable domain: DGGITQSPKYLFRKEGQNVTLSCEQNLNHDAMYWYRQDPGQGLRLIYYSQIVNDFQKGDIAEGYSVSREKKESFPLTVTSAQKNPTAFYLCASSILALDTQYFGPGTRLTVL.